These 13 T cell receptor beta chains share one sample of origin, sequenced in a study of CD8 T cells in ankylosing spondylitis. Study outcomes and limitations: In ankylosing spondylitis blood, a motif of about eight highly homologous TCR beta variants appeared characteristic.

Using its own MiXCR run on the 5' RACE reads, TCRdb lists one record per CDR3 protein. The data show about 700,000 distinct CDR3 sequences, over 15% seen once. Their antigen targets remain unknown. The sequenced material came from blood, either unsorted or a sorted T cell fraction (not recorded which). The origin of the receptors is a male donor with ankylosing spondylitis.

The chain employs TRBV28 and TRBJ2-7; D possibly corresponds to TRBD1 (6 bases). This CDR3 has 14 amino acids. Trimming left V 5 bases short and J 0 bases short, with 11 bases between. Germline V gene sequence: CDR1 MDHEN, CDR2 SYDVKM. Here the CDR3 DNA reads TGTGCCAGCAGTATGCGGACAGTCTCCTACGAGCAGTACTTC. Its protein product is CASSMRTVSYEQYF.

V is TRBV12-3 or TRBV12-4 and J is TRBJ2-2; 12 bases match TRBD1. Trimming removed 1 base from V and 7 bases from J; junction bases left unmatched: 4. The CDR3 has 16 amino acids. The CDR3 sequence: CASSLGDRGRGGELFF. DNA of the CDR3: TGTGCCAGCAGTTTAGGGGACAGGGGGCGTGGCGGGGAGCTGTTTTTT.

V is TRBV2 and J is TRBJ2-2, with a possible D match to TRBD2 (5 bases). Between the trimmed V and J ends, which lost 10 bases and 0 bases, there was a span of 12 bases. The CDR3 loop spans 14 amino acids. Germline loops: CDR1 SNHLY, CDR2 FYNNEI. CDR3 amino acids: CATGRDTNTGELFF. The CDR3 DNA reads as TGTGCCACAGGACGGGATACGAACACCGGGGAGCTGTTTTTT.

This clonotype appeared many times. The rearrangement uses TRBV12-3 or TRBV12-4 and TRBJ2-2; maybe TRBD1 (6 bases). V dropped 3 bases and J dropped 3 bases, with 20 bases sitting between them. CDR3 length: 18 residues. CDR3 bases: TGTGCCAGCAGTTTTCCCCAGGGGCTGGGGTTAGACACCGGGGAGCTGTTTTTT. It encodes CASSFPQGLGLDTGELFF.

The V gene is TRBV7-9, the J gene TRBJ2-3; D is perhaps TRBD1 (6 bases). From germline, CDR1 is SEHNR and CDR2 FQNEAQ (reference sequence). The V and J ends lost 5 bases and 2 bases respectively, with 14 bases between them. This CDR3 is built from 15 residues. CDR3: CASSPPGQTTDTQYF. The CDR3 coding sequence is TGTGCCAGCAGCCCACCGGGACAAACCACAGATACGCAGTATTTT.

The chain employs TRBV4-1 and TRBJ1-6, with D tentatively TRBD1 (5 bases). Germline V gene sequence: CDR1 MGHRA, CDR2 YSYEKL. CDR3 length: 16 residues. V lost 0 bases to trimming and J lost 7 bases, with 13 bases between them. DNA of the CDR3: TGCGCCAGCAGCCAAGAGGGGTGGGGGTTAAATTCACCCCTCCACTTT. This encodes CASSQEGWGLNSPLHF.

In this sample, this clonotype turned up a few times. The chain has TRBV6-2 or TRBV6-3 and TRBJ2-3, with unresolved D. V was trimmed by 5 bases and J by 0 bases, leaving 6 bases between them. Germline V gene sequence: CDR1 MNHEY, CDR2 SVGEGT. The CDR3 has 13 amino acids. The DNA for the CDR3 is TGTGCCAGCAGTGACCACAGCACAGATACGCAGTATTTT. Amino acids: CASSDHSTDTQYF.

V gene TRBV4-3 combines with J gene TRBJ2-7, with D perhaps TRBD2 (6 bases). The CDR3 consists of 15 residues. V dropped 3 bases and J dropped 3 bases, with 15 bases sitting between them. Germline CDR1 LGHNA, CDR2 YSLEER. The CDR3 region has the DNA TGCGCCAGCAGCCAGGATTCGGAGGGGCTCTACGAGCAGTACTTC. This sequence encodes CASSQDSEGLYEQYF.

The chain joins TRBV6-1 to TRBJ1-5; maybe TRBD1 (5 bases). CDR3 size: 14 residues. CDR1 is MNHNS, CDR2 SASEGT, per germline. Trimming shortened V by 8 bases and J by 7 bases, and 18 bases separated the two germline ends. DNA for the CDR3: TGTGCCAGCCTGACAGACCCGGGGTACCAGCCCCAGCATTTT. This translates into CASLTDPGYQPQHF.

This clonotype was seen a handful of times. The chain employs TRBV20-1 and TRBJ1-2, with TRBD1 matching 7 bases. The V gene end was trimmed by 1 base and the J gene end by 8 bases; junction bases not matched to a gene: 13. The CDR3 is 15 residues long. Germline V lookup: CDR1 DFQATT, CDR2 SNEGSKA (reference sequence). This chain's CDR3 is CSARGTGLEAGGYTF. The CDR3 DNA reads TGCAGTGCTAGAGGGACAGGCCTCGAGGCCGGGGGCTACACCTTC.

The table lists this clonotype with many counts. The chain couples TRBV4-1 to TRBJ1-1; D uncertain. Germline V lookup: CDR1 MGHRA, CDR2 YSYEKL. V lost 3 bases and J lost 2, with 13 bases in between. This CDR3 spans 15 amino acids. The DNA for the CDR3 is TGCGCCAGCAGCCACTTTGACCGACGTAACACTGAAGCTTTCTTT. It yields the protein CASSHFDRRNTEAFF.

The chain is built from TRBV7-9 and TRBJ1-1; a possible D gene is TRBD1 (5 bases). The CDR3 consists of 17 residues. The V and J ends lost 5 bases and 4 bases respectively, with 23 bases between them. Germline V gives CDR1 SEHNR, CDR2 FQNEAQ (reference sequence). In DNA, the CDR3 is TGTGCCAGCAGCCCACGGGACCCAAACGTGGGTTTCACTGAAGCTTTCTTT. Amino acid sequence: CASSPRDPNVGFTEAFF. The full variable domain, completed using reference TRBV7-9 and TRBJ1-1, is DTGVSQNPRHKITKRGQNVTFRCDPISEHNRLYWYRQTLGQGPEFLTYFQNEAQLEKSRLLSDRFSAERPKGSFSTLEIQRTEQGDSAMYLCASSPRDPNVGFTEAFFGQGTRLTVV.

J is TRBJ2-7 and V is TRBV12-3 or TRBV12-4, with a weak D call TRBD2 (6 bases). Trimming stripped 4 bases from V and 0 bases from J, with 13 bases between. The CDR3 consists of 15 residues. CDR3 in amino acids: CASSWGTWSSYEQYF. CDR3 nucleotide sequence: TGTGCCAGCAGTTGGGGGACTTGGAGCTCCTACGAGCAGTACTTC.